This T cell receptor (beta chain) appears in the sequencing data of a study of circulating CD8 cells and anti-PD-1 response in melanoma. Study-level information: Nivolumab was given intravenously at 3 mg/kg every 2 weeks.

Germline CDR1 is SQVTM and CDR2 is ANQGSEA. The V and J ends lost 7 bases and 4 bases respectively, with 13 bases between them. The CDR3 spans 12 residues. Study observations and caveats: Most experiments lacked replicates.

The QIAseq Immune Repertoire TCR panel built the libraries from around 15 ng of total RNA. TCRdb itself ran the reads through MiXCR, one entry per CDR3 protein. The sample shows about 440 distinct CDR3 sequences, 5.5% to 6.5% of them seen only once. By proportion, this clonotype is large (0.1 to 1%). Its specificity is unknown. From live CD3+CD8+TCRalphabeta+ cells, four PD-1 and/or TIGIT subsets were sorted. Source: CD8+ T cells from PBMCs, taken at baseline or after one month of anti-PD-1 therapy (not recorded which). This chain connects TRBV29-1 to TRBJ1-2; D perhaps matches TRBD1 (5 bases). This sequence originates from a human donor with melanoma. The CDR3 region is CSGTGFPYGYTF. The CDR3 bases are TGCAGCGGCACAGGATTTCCCTATGGCTACACCTTC.